Following are 8 T cell receptor beta chains from one sample sequenced in a study of blood T cell repertoires in COVID-19. Repertoires were generated with immunoSEQ multiplex PCR, while TCRdb's copy carries only in-frame clones and drops some. The profile shows fewer than 120,000 clones, 70% to 90% of them singletons. Sequenced input: peripheral blood. The receptor source for this set is a human donor in a cohort sampled during active COVID-19.

This clone was found a few times. The V and J genes are TRBV2 and TRBJ1-4, with D hard to call. Germline CDR1 SNHLY, CDR2 FYNNEI. This CDR3 is built from 12 residues. The CDR3 here is CALGDSDEKLFF. In DNA form, the CDR3 reads TGTGCGTTGGGAGACTCAGATGAAAAACTGTTTTTT.

The V call is TRBV7-2, the J call TRBJ2-7; D not resolved. CDR3 length equals 13 residues. CDR1 is SGHTA and CDR2 is FQGNSA in the germline V gene. V was shortened by 1 base and J by 6 bases, with 10 bases between the two germline ends. CDR3 protein: CASSLVGLTEQYF. In DNA, the CDR3 is TGTGCCAGCAGCTTAGTGGGCCTTACCGAGCAGTACTTC.

V gene TRBV27 combines with J gene TRBJ1-2, with D hard to call. The V gene's germline CDR1 is MNHEY and CDR2 SMNVEV (reference sequence). The length of the CDR3 is 13 residues. The ends were cut back, 3 bases at V and 1 base at J, with 6 bases in the middle. In DNA, the CDR3 is TGTGCCAGCAGTTTGAGCGATAACTATGGCTACACCTTC. It translates to CASSLSDNYGYTF.

The V call is TRBV30, the J call TRBJ2-2, with a possible D match to TRBD2 (7 bases). V was trimmed by 3 bases and J by 6 bases, leaving 14 bases between them. CDR1 GTSNPN and CDR2 SVGIG come from the germline V gene (reference sequence). There are 14 residues in the CDR3. The CDR3 protein is CAWRLLGGPGELFF. CDR3 bases: TGTGCCTGGAGACTATTGGGGGGGCCCGGGGAGCTGTTTTTT. Using reference TRBV30 and TRBJ2-2 for the parts outside the CDR3, the full variable domain is SQTIHQWPATLVQPVGSPLSLECTVEGTSNPNLYWYRQAAGRGLQLLFYSVGIGQISSEVPQNLSASRPQDRQFILSSKKLLLSDSGFYLCAWRLLGGPGELFFGEGSRLTVL.

The chain uses TRBV7-3 and TRBJ2-1; 7 positions agree with TRBD1. There are 14 residues in the CDR3. In germline, CDR1 is SGHTA, CDR2 FQGTGA. Trimming at V came to 3 bases and at J to 4 bases, leaving 3 bases not matched to a gene. The CDR3 here is CASSFRTGYNEQFF. The CDR3, as DNA: TGTGCCAGCAGCTTCAGGACAGGATACAATGAGCAGTTCTTC.

By sample share, this clone is medium-sized. DNA for the CDR3: TGCGCCAGCAGCTTGGGGACAGGGGATCAGCCCCAGCATTTT. The encoded protein is CASSLGTGDQPQHF. The chain is built from TRBV5-1 and TRBJ1-5, with TRBD1 identical over 9 bases. Germline V gene sequence: CDR1 SGHRS, CDR2 YFSETQ. CDR3 length: 14 amino acids. V trimming: 0 bases; J trimming: 5 bases; junction bases outside the gene matches: 0.

The chain carries TRBV19 and TRBJ2-3; tentatively, D is TRBD1 (6 bases). V was shortened by 6 bases and J by 2 bases, with 18 bases between the two germline ends. This CDR3 has 16 residues. In germline, CDR1 is LNHDA, CDR2 SQIVND (reference sequence). CDR3 region: CASSSSRGSITDTQYF. Written as DNA, the CDR3 is TGTGCCAGTAGCTCGTCCAGGGGTTCCATCACAGATACGCAGTATTTT.

The chain combines TRBV6-1 with TRBJ2-7; TRBD1 matches at 7 bases. This CDR3 region has 14 residues. V gave up 1 base and J gave up 2 bases; unmatched junction bases: 2. Per the germline V gene, CDR1 is MNHNS and CDR2 is SASEGT. This chain's CDR3 is CASSEETGPYEQYF. Here the CDR3 DNA reads TGTGCCAGCAGTGAAGAGACAGGGCCCTACGAGCAGTACTTC.